This is a list of T cell receptor beta chains from one sample in a study of blood T cell repertoires in COVID-19. The assay was immunoSEQ multiplex PCR, and TCRdb's table has in-frame clones only and misses some. The table includes about 300,000 clones, around nine tenths detected once. Source material: PBMCs or T cells enriched from blood (not recorded which). These TCRs come from a woman between 18 and 29 years old who had recovered from COVID-19. Each CDR3 is given with its conserved first and last residue. A D gene is named only where the DNA matches it firmly. Clone size appears in some rows only: once, few, many, or a class for an expanded clone.

j_call	d_call	v_call	clone_size	cdr3_aa	cdr3_nt
TRBJ2-1	NA	TRBV28	few	CASSTPEARGNEQFF	TGTGCCAGCTCCACCCCGGAGGCTCGAGGCAATGAGCAGTTCTTC
TRBJ1-1	NA	TRBV4-2	NA	CASSRQANRDYTEAFF	TGTGCCAGCAGCCGGCAGGCCAACAGGGATTACACTGAAGCTTTCTTT
TRBJ2-1	TRBD1	TRBV29-1	NA	CSVEGQGASVNEQFF	TGCAGCGTTGAAGGCCAGGGGGCAAGTGTCAATGAGCAATTCTTC
TRBJ1-4	NA	TRBV4-2	NA	CASSQEQGEEKLFF	TGTGCCAGCAGCCAAGAACAGGGAGAAGAAAAACTGTTTTTT
TRBJ2-7	TRBD2	TRBV3-1/TRBV3-2	NA	CASSQAHGLAGAGEQYF	TGTGCCAGCAGCCAAGCCCACGGACTAGCGGGAGCTGGGGAGCAGTACTTC
TRBJ2-4	NA	TRBV9	NA	CASSETTGSEAKNIQYF	TGTGCCAGCAGCGAAACGACAGGCTCGGAGGCCAAAAACATTCAGTACTTC
TRBJ2-7	TRBD1	TRBV19	once	CASSVRGRRYEQYF	TGTGCCAGTAGTGTCAGGGGGCGCAGGTACGAGCAGTACTTC
TRBJ1-2	NA	TRBV6-6	NA	CASSLTGSPVFGYTF	TGTGCCAGCAGTTTGACCGGGTCCCCTGTGTTTGGCTACACCTTC
TRBJ2-2	TRBD1	TRBV27	NA	CASSRTGRVSKELFF	TGTGCCAGCAGCCGGACAGGGCGGGTATCAAAGGAGCTGTTTTTT
TRBJ2-5	TRBD1	TRBV7-2	NA	CASSLSKGAVETQYF	TGTGCCAGCAGCTTAAGTAAGGGGGCGGTGGAGACCCAGTACTTC
TRBJ1-6	NA	TRBV6-2/TRBV6-3	NA	CASSYYGGIGSPLHF	TGTGCCAGCAGTTACTACGGGGGGATAGGTTCACCCCTCCACTTT
TRBJ2-1	TRBD1	TRBV7-9	few	CASSADTGAPNEQFF	TGTGCCAGCAGCGCCGATACAGGGGCCCCCAATGAGCAGTTCTTC
TRBJ2-3	NA	TRBV2	NA	CASTRESEDTQYF	TGTGCCAGCACACGGGAATCAGAAGATACGCAGTATTTT
TRBJ1-2	NA	TRBV6-2/TRBV6-3	NA	CASSLPLSIRGYTF	TGTGCCAGCAGTCTTCCGCTCTCAATCCGGGGCTACACCTTC
TRBJ1-6	TRBD1	TRBV18	NA	CASSSKRTGELDSPLHF	TGTGCCAGCTCATCGAAACGGACAGGGGAGTTAGATTCACCCCTCCACTTT
TRBJ2-1	TRBD1	TRBV30	NA	CAWSPGTGNNEQFF	TGTGCCTGGAGCCCGGGGACAGGGAACAATGAGCAGTTCTTC
TRBJ1-1	NA	TRBV18	once	CASSPRSMDTEAFF	TGTGCCAGCTCACCACGCAGTATGGACACTGAAGCTTTCTTT
TRBJ2-1	TRBD2	TRBV27	NA	CASSPPGGVSYNEQFF	TGTGCCAGCAGTCCGCCCGGGGGGGTGTCCTACAATGAGCAGTTCTTC